This T cell receptor beta chain was profiled in a study of chemoradiotherapy in HPV16-positive cancers. Study-level findings and limits: Better recurrence-free survival went with HPV-responsive T-cell expansion in HPV16-positive patients.

Of note for this clone: Its antigen is undetermined.

This table comes from immunoSEQ multiplex PCR, and its TCRdb copy is limited to in-frame clones, with some not included. This table holds fewer than 40,000 clones, around 88% found once. Repertoires were sampled repeatedly during chemoradiotherapy. Looked up from germline, CDR1 is MNHEY and CDR2 is SMNVEV (reference sequence). Trimming stripped 4 bases from V and 0 bases from J, with 12 bases between. The CDR3 sequence is 15 residues long. This TCR derives from a human donor with HPV-associated anogenital cancer. Specimen: blood, collected from a patient who underwent chemoradiotherapy. J is TRBJ1-1 and V is TRBV27, with TRBD1 as a possible D gene (5 bases). The CDR3 spells CASSYGAGLNTEAFF. DNA of the CDR3: TGTGCCAGCAGTTATGGGGCAGGACTGAACACTGAAGCTTTCTTT.